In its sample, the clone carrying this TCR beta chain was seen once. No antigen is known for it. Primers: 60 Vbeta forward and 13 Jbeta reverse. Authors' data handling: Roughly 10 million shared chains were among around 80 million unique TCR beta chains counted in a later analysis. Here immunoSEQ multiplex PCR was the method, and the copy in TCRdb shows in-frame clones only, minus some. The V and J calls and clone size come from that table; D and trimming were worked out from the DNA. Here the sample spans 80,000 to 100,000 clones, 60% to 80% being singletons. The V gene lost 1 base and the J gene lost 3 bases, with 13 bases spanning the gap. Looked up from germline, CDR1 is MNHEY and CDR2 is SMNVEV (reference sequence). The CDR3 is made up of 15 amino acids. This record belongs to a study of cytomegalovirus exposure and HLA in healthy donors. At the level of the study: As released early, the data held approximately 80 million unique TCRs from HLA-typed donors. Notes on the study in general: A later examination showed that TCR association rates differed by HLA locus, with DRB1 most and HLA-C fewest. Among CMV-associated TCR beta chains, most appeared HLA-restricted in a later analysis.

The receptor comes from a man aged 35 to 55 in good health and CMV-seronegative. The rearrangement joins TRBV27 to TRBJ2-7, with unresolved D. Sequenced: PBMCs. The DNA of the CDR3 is TGTGCCAGCAGTTTATTCACAAGCCCGGGCTACGAGCAGTACTTC. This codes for CASSLFTSPGYEQYF.